This T cell receptor beta chain was documented in a study of human CD4 T cells and Enterobacteriaceae. Sequencing was performed with immunoSEQ multiplex PCR; in TCRdb, only in-frame clones are kept and a portion is missing. Of 27,000 or so clones in the sample, roughly 80% were seen once. All CD4+ cells other than CD45RA+CCR7+CD95- naive cells were sorted as memory, over 98% pure. Swiss blood donation centers supplied the healthy donor blood. V shed 1 base and J 3 bases; nucleotides not matched to a gene: 3. Per germline, CDR1 MGHRA and CDR2 YSYEKL. The CDR3 totals 17 residues. The rearrangement links TRBV4-1 to TRBJ2-1; 13 positions agree with TRBD2. Sequencing was done on a sample of memory CD4+ T cells from blood. The TCR was taken from a human donor in good health. The CDR3 nucleotides are TGCGCCAGCAGCCAAGGGGGACTAGCGGGAAACTACAATGAGCAGTTCTTC. It specifies CASSQGGLAGNYNEQFF.